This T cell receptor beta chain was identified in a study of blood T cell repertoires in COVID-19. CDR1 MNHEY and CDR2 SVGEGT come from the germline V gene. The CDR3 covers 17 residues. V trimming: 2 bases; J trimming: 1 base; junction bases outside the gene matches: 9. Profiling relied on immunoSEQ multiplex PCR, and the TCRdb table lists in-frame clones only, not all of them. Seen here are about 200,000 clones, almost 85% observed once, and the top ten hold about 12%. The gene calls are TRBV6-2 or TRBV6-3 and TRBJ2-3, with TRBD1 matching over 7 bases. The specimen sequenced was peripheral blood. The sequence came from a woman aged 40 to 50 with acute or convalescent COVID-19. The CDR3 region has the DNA TGTGCCAGCAGTTACCGGACCTACCAGGGGGGCACAGATACGCAGTATTTT. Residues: CASSYRTYQGGTDTQYF.